The 18 T cell receptor beta chains below come from one sample, sequenced in a study of T cell responses to AZD1222 COVID-19 vaccine. Sequencing used immunoSEQ multiplex PCR; TCRdb keeps in-frame clones, though not all of them. The sample contains some 200,000 clones, under 95% of which appear only once. The material sequenced was peripheral blood, taken on day 0 of MenACWY control vaccination. The receptors originated from an adult in good health.

This clone appeared once. V is TRBV27 and J is TRBJ2-2; D may be TRBD1 (5 bases). Germline values: CDR1 MNHEY, CDR2 SMNVEV (reference sequence). The CDR3 loop spans 14 amino acids. V was pared by 11 bases and J by 2 bases, with 15 bases between. In nucleotides, the CDR3 is TGTGCCGCCAGCCAGGGTAGAAACACCGGGGAGCTGTTTTTT. Translating it yields CAASQGRNTGELFF.

The table lists this clone with a few counts. This sample includes further DNA sequences coding for the same CDR3. The chain employs TRBV28 and TRBJ1-5; D is uncertain. Germline values: CDR1 MDHEN, CDR2 SYDVKM. This CDR3 has 14 residues. The ends were cut back, 3 bases at V and 1 base at J, with 7 bases in the middle. CDR3 nucleotide sequence: TGTGCCAGCAGTTTGCAACAGAGCAATCAGCCCCAGCATTTT. Protein: CASSLQQSNQPQHF.

This clone is a singleton in its sample. The genes are TRBV4-1 and TRBJ1-2; 10 positions match TRBD1. CDR3 size: 14 residues. From germline, CDR1 is MGHRA and CDR2 YSYEKL. V was clipped by 3 bases and J by 14 bases; unmatched bases: 12. The CDR3 loop reads CASSHPSDRGPSTF. The DNA of the CDR3 is TGCGCCAGCAGCCATCCATCCGACAGGGGGCCGAGTACCTTC.

The V and J genes are TRBV29-1 and TRBJ2-6; D perhaps matches TRBD2 (5 bases). V shed 4 bases and J shed 0 bases, with 7 bases lying between them. Germline V gene data show CDR1 as SQVTM and CDR2 as ANQGSEA. This CDR3 spans 14 amino acids. In DNA, the CDR3 is TGCAGCGTTGGGCGGGCCTCTGGGGCCAACGTCCTGACTTTC. Encoded protein: CSVGRASGANVLTF.

This chain joins TRBV7-9 and TRBJ1-3; 9 positions match TRBD1. Germline assignment: CDR1 SEHNR and CDR2 FQNEAQ (reference sequence). The CDR3 length is 15 residues. Germline trimming cut 5 bases from V and 1 base from J; bases unmatched to any gene: 3. The CDR3 region has the DNA TGTGCCAGCAGCACGGGACAGGGATCTGGAAACACCATATATTTT. Its protein product is CASSTGQGSGNTIYF. Combining the CDR3 with reference TRBV7-9 and TRBJ1-3 gives the whole variable domain DTGVSQNPRHKITKRGQNVTFRCDPISEHNRLYWYRQTLGQGPEFLTYFQNEAQLEKSRLLSDRFSAERPKGSFSTLEIQRTEQGDSAMYLCASSTGQGSGNTIYFGEGSWLTVV.

The chain couples TRBV5-1 to TRBJ1-4; D not certain. The V and J ends lost 0 bases and 4 bases respectively, with 10 bases between them. The CDR3 has 15 amino acids. Germline V lookup: CDR1 SGHRS, CDR2 YFSETQ. Written as DNA, the CDR3 is TGCGCCAGCAGCTTGGTTGGCGGATTTAATGAAAAACTGTTTTTT. This sequence encodes CASSLVGGFNEKLFF.

The rearrangement links TRBV18 to TRBJ1-1, with a possible D match to TRBD1 (6 bases). Trimming took off 7 bases at V and 5 bases at J, with 14 bases between the two ends. The CDR3 runs to 13 residues. Germline V gives CDR1 KGHSH, CDR2 LQKENI. DNA for the CDR3: TGTGCCAGCTATGGGGGCGCTTGGACTGAAGCTTTCTTT. Translation: CASYGGAWTEAFF.

This chain uses TRBV2 with TRBJ2-7; D might be TRBD1 (5 bases). Trimming took off 6 bases at V and 6 bases at J, with 18 bases between the two ends. Germline values: CDR1 SNHLY, CDR2 FYNNEI. The CDR3 has 14 residues. CDR3 protein: CASRGRRVRSEQYF. In DNA, the CDR3 is TGTGCCAGCAGAGGGCGCAGGGTCCGATCCGAGCAGTACTTC.

The J gene is TRBJ2-7, the V gene TRBV5-4; 9 bases agree with TRBD1. The CDR3 spans 16 residues. Per germline, CDR1 SGHNT and CDR2 YYREEE (reference sequence). V shed 6 bases, J shed 2 bases, and the junction held 12 bases outside the gene matches. The CDR3 DNA is TGTGCCAGCAACCCCGCCGGGGGACAGGGTCCCTACGAGCAGTACTTC. It codes for CASNPAGGQGPYEQYF.

The genes are TRBV28 and TRBJ1-5, with a tentative D call TRBD1 (6 bases). The CDR3 contains 15 residues. V lost 5 bases and J lost 5, with 16 bases in between. Per the germline V gene, CDR1 is MDHEN and CDR2 is SYDVKM. CDR3 sequence reads: CASSGGASGYQPQHF. CDR3 coding DNA: TGTGCCAGCAGTGGGGGGGCTTCGGGGTATCAGCCCCAGCATTTT.

This chain joins TRBV6-6 and TRBJ2-2, with D maybe TRBD1 (5 bases). The CDR3 contains 13 residues. Germline V lookup: CDR1 MNHNY, CDR2 SVGAGI (reference sequence). V shed 7 bases and J shed 3 bases, with 9 bases lying between them. This CDR3 is CASIRDYTGELFF. CDR3 DNA: TGTGCCAGCATCAGGGATTACACCGGGGAGCTGTTTTTT.

This chain's CDR3 is CASSLNSYNEKLFF. In DNA, the CDR3 is TGTGCCAGCAGCCTCAACAGCTATAATGAAAAACTGTTTTTT. The chain uses TRBV5-6 and TRBJ1-4, with D uncertain. Germline CDR1 is SGHDT and CDR2 is YYEEEE. The CDR3 length is 14 residues. V lost 4 bases and J 4 bases, leaving 11 bases between the germline ends.

V usage is TRBV5-5 and J usage is TRBJ1-4; D gene ambiguous. CDR1 is SGHKS, CDR2 YYEKEE, per germline (reference sequence). The CDR3 sequence is 13 residues long. V dropped 3 bases and J dropped 1 base, with 4 bases sitting between them. Here the CDR3 reads CASSWVTNEKLFF. The CDR3 DNA follows: TGTGCCAGCAGCTGGGTAACTAATGAAAAACTGTTTTTT.

This clone was found once. The chain joins TRBV6-5 to TRBJ1-1; D is undetermined. V dropped 6 bases and J dropped 1 base, with 15 bases sitting between them. The germline CDR1 and CDR2 sequences are MNHEY and SVGAGI. The CDR3 length is 15 residues. CDR3 loop: CASSSPGDSNTEAFF. CDR3 nucleotide sequence: TGTGCCAGCAGCTCCCCCGGAGACTCGAACACTGAAGCTTTCTTT.

This chain uses TRBV11-2 with TRBJ2-5; 8 bases fit TRBD1. Trimming took 2 bases from V and 2 from J; bases not matched to a gene: 7. Germline V gene lookup returns CDR1 SGHAT and CDR2 FQNNGV. The CDR3 is 16 amino acids. This chain's CDR3 is CASSLMTGVLQETQYF. CDR3 in DNA: TGTGCCAGCAGCTTAATGACAGGGGTCTTACAAGAGACCCAGTACTTC.

The chain carries TRBV6-5 and TRBJ1-5; D is unclear. Germline-derived CDR1 and CDR2 are MNHEY and SVGAGI. This CDR3 is 13 amino acids long. V was clipped by 6 bases and J by 0 bases, with 6 bases between them. Written as DNA, the CDR3 is TGTGCCAGCAGGACCGTTAGCAATCAGCCCCAGCATTTT. It is translated as CASRTVSNQPQHF.

This clone was seen just once. Other DNA sequences in this specimen translate into the identical CDR3. The chain combines TRBV19 with TRBJ1-4; D uncertain. The CDR3 spans 14 residues. V dropped 5 bases and J dropped 0 bases, with 7 bases sitting between them. CDR1 and CDR2 (germline): LNHDA, SQIVND (reference sequence). CDR3: CASSRGTTNEKLFF. The DNA of the CDR3 is TGTGCCAGTAGTCGAGGAACAACTAATGAAAAACTGTTTTTT.

The chain carries TRBV19 and TRBJ1-5; D ambiguous. Germline loops: CDR1 LNHDA, CDR2 SQIVND (reference sequence). Trimming took off 3 bases at V and 0 bases at J, with 9 bases between the two ends. This CDR3 spans 15 amino acids. The CDR3 loop reads CASSIKGNSNQPQHF. As DNA, the CDR3 is TGTGCCAGTAGTATTAAGGGAAATAGCAATCAGCCCCAGCATTTT.